This TCR beta chain stems from a study of response to subunit inactivated influenza vaccine. Study results and caveats: Every seasonal influenza vaccination brings in few new T cells, the authors suggested.

About this clonotype itself: Its target is unknown. This may arise from a read error, as a much more abundant clone is one base away.

TCRdb analysed the RT-PCR reads with MiXCR anew, one entry per CDR3 protein. The sample contains under 550,000 distinct CDR3 sequences, approximately 7.1% of which appear only once. The sequence was obtained from a man aged 50 to 69 who received an inactivated influenza vaccine. Sequenced here: PBMCs from blood, sampled 23 months after vaccination.

The CDR3 region is CASRVGTAPHQPQHF. DNA of the CDR3: TGTGCCAGCAGGGTAGGGACAGCTCCTCATCAGCCCCAGCATTTT. V and J are TRBV2 and TRBJ1-5, with 7 positions matching TRBD1. Germline assignment: CDR1 SNHLY and CDR2 FYNNEI. Unmatched junction bases numbered 10, after V lost 6 bases and J lost 5 bases. CDR3 size: 15 residues.